These 11 T cell receptor beta chains were sequenced from one sample in a study of blood T cell repertoires in COVID-19. The protocol was immunoSEQ multiplex PCR, while the TCRdb copy is restricted to in-frame clones and leaves out a portion. The sample shows hundreds of thousands of clones, about nine tenths of them seen only once. Sample: PBMCs or T cells enriched from blood (not recorded which). Receptors originate from a man aged 25 to 40 who had recovered from COVID-19.

J is TRBJ1-2 and V is TRBV7-2, with 7 bases lining up with TRBD1. V shed 5 bases and J 4 bases; nucleotides not matched to a gene: 4. Germline V gives CDR1 SGHTA, CDR2 FQGNSA. The CDR3 extends over 13 amino acids. The CDR3 nucleotides are TGTGCCAGCAGCCCGGGACAGCCCTATGGCTACACCTTC. Translating gives CASSPGQPYGYTF.

The chain recombines TRBV6-5 with TRBJ1-2; 7 nucleotides match TRBD1. Germline CDR1 reads MNHEY; CDR2 reads SVGAGI. CDR3 size: 15 residues. The J segment lost 0 bases and the V segment lost 2 bases, leaving 3 bases of the junction unmatched. The CDR3 spells CASSYQTGTNYGYTF. The CDR3 coding sequence is TGTGCCAGCAGTTACCAGACAGGGACTAACTATGGCTACACCTTC.

This clone was detected only once. The gene calls are TRBV9 and TRBJ1-1, with 7 bases lining up with TRBD1. The V and J ends lost 2 bases and 8 bases, in that order; junction bases with no gene match: 6. Germline-derived CDR1 and CDR2 are SGDLS and YYNGEE. The CDR3 has 13 residues. The CDR3 nucleotides are TGTGCCAGCAGCGTCCGCCCGGACAGGGAAGCTTTCTTT. Amino acid sequence: CASSVRPDREAFF.

This clone has only one observation. V is TRBV9 and J is TRBJ2-3; D is unresolved. Trimming removed 0 bases at V and 0 bases at J, with 8 bases between. This CDR3 has 15 residues. The germline V gene encodes CDR1 SGDLS and CDR2 YYNGEE. Here the CDR3 DNA reads TGTGCCAGCAGCGTAGAACCGACTAGCACAGATACGCAGTATTTT. Translation: CASSVEPTSTDTQYF.

The chain is built from TRBV6-2 or TRBV6-3 and TRBJ2-5, with 14 bases aligning to TRBD2. The germline V gene has CDR1 MNHEY and CDR2 SVGEGT. V lost 3 bases to trimming and J lost 5 bases; unmatched junction nucleotides: 8. This CDR3 contains 17 residues. CDR3 bases: TGTGCCAGCAGTTATGGGACTAGCGGGAGAGGGGTTGAGACCCAGTACTTC. Its protein is CASSYGTSGRGVETQYF.

V gene TRBV15 combines with J gene TRBJ1-2, with D possibly TRBD1 on 5 matching bases. Germline values: CDR1 LNHNV, CDR2 YYDKDF (reference sequence). The CDR3 is made up of 16 amino acids. V dropped 0 bases and J dropped 6 bases, with 17 bases sitting between them. CDR3 amino acids: CATSRDRAGQAHGYTF. The CDR3 coding sequence is TGTGCCACCAGCAGAGATCGGGCGGGGCAGGCGCATGGCTACACCTTC.

This clone was counted once. The genes are TRBV5-4 and TRBJ1-1, with D possibly being TRBD1 (5 bases). Trimming stripped 4 bases from V and 3 bases from J, with 13 bases between. CDR1 is SGHNT and CDR2 is YYREEE in the germline V gene (reference sequence). This CDR3 spans 14 amino acids. CDR3 DNA: TGTGCCAGCAGCCGTTCAGGGCCCCACACTGAAGCTTTCTTT. Translation gives CASSRSGPHTEAFF.

J is TRBJ2-2 and V is TRBV5-1; D is ambiguous. Germline CDR1 reads SGHRS; CDR2 reads YFSETQ. Trimming left V 2 bases short and J 2 bases short, with 13 bases between. The CDR3 extends over 16 amino acids. The CDR3 spells CASSLSWAFNTGELFF. For the CDR3, the DNA is TGCGCCAGCAGCTTATCGTGGGCCTTTAACACCGGGGAGCTGTTTTTT.

The J gene is TRBJ1-4, the V gene TRBV15; D is unclear. Germline V lookup: CDR1 LNHNV, CDR2 YYDKDF (reference sequence). The CDR3 has 15 residues. The V end lost 0 bases, the J end lost 6 bases, and 11 bases lay between the germline ends. The CDR3 protein is CATSRDREGHEKLFF. The CDR3 DNA reads TGTGCCACCAGCAGAGATCGGGAGGGCCATGAAAAACTGTTTTTT.

The rearrangement joins TRBV10-3 to TRBJ2-7, with TRBD2 identical over 9 bases. In germline, CDR1 is ENHRY, CDR2 SYGVKD. The CDR3 contains 15 residues. Germline trimming cut 4 bases from V and 3 bases from J; bases unmatched to any gene: 7. CDR3 residues: CAISGLAGNGYEQYF. CDR3 bases: TGTGCCATCAGTGGTCTAGCGGGAAACGGCTACGAGCAGTACTTC.

The V call is TRBV5-6, the J call TRBJ1-4, with 8 bases that match TRBD1. CDR3 length equals 16 residues. V shed 4 bases and J 3 bases; nucleotides not matched to a gene: 8. Per germline, CDR1 SGHDT and CDR2 YYEEEE. The chain's CDR3 is CASSPPIRGPNEKLFF. The CDR3 bases are TGTGCCAGCAGCCCACCAATCAGGGGGCCTAATGAAAAACTGTTTTTT.